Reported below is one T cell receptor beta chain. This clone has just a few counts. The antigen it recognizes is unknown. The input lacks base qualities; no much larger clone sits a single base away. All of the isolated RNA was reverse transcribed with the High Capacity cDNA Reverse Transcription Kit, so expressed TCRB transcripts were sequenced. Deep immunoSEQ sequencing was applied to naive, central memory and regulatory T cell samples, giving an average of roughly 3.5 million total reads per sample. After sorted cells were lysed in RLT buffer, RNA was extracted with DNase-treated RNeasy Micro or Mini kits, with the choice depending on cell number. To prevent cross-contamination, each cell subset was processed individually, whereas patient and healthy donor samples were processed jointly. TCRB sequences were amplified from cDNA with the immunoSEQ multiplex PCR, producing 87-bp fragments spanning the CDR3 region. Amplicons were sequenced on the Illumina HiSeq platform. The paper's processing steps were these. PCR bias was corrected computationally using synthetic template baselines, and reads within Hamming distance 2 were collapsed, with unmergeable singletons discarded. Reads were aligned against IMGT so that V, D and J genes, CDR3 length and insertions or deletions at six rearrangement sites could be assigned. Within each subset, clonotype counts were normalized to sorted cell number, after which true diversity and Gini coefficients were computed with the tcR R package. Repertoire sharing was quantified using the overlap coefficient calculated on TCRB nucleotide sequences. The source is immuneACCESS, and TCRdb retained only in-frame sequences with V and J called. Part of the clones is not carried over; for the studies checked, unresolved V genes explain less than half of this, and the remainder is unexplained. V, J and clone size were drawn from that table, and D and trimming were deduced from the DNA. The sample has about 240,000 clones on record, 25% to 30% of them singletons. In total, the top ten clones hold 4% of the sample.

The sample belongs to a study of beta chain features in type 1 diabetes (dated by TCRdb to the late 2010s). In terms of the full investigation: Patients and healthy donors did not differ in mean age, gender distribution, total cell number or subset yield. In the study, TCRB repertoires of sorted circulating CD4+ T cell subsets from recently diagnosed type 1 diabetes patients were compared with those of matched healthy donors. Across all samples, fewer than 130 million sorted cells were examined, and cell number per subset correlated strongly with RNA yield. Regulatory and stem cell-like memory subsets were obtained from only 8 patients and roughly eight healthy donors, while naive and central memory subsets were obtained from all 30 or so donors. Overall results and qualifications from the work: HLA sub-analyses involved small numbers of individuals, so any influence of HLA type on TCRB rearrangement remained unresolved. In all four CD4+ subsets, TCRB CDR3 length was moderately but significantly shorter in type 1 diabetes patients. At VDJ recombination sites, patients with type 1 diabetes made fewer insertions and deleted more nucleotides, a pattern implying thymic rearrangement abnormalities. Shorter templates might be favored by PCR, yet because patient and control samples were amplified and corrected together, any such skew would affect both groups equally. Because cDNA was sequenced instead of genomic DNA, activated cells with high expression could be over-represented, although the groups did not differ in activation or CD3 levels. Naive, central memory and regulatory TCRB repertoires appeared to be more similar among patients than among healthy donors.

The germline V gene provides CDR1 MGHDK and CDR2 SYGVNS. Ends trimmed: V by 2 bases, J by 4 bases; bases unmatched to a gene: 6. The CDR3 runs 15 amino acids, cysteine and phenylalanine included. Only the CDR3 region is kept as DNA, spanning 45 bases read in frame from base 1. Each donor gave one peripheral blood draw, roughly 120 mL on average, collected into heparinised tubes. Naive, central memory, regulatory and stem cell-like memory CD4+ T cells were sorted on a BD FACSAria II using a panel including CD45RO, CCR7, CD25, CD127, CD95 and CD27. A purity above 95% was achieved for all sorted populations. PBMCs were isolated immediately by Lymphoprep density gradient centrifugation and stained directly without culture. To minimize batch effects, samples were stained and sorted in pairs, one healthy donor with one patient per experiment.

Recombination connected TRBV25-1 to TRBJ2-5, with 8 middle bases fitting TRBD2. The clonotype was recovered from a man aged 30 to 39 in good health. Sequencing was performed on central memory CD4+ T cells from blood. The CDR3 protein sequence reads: CASSEPSGSSETQYF. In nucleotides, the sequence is TGTGCCAGCAGTGAACCCAGCGGGAGTTCAGAGACCCAGTACTTC.